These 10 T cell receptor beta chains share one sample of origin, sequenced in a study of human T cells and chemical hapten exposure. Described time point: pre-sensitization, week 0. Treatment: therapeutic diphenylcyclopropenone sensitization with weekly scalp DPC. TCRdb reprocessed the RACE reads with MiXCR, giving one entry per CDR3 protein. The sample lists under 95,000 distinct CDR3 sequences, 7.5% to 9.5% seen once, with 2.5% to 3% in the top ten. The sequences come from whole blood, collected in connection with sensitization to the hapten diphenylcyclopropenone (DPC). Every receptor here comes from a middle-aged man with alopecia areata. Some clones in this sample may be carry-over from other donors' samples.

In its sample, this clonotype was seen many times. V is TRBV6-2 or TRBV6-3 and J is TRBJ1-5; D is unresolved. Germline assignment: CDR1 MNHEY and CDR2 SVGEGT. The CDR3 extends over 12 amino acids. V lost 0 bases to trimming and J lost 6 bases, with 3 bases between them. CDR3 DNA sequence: TGTGCCAGCAGTTACTCCGTTCAGCCCCAGCATTTT. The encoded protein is CASSYSVQPQHF.

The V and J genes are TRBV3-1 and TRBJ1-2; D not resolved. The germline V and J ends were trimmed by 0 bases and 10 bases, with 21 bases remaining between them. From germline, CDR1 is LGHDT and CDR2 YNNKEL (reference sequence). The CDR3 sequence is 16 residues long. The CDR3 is CASSQDGRSSERDYTF. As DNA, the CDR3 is TGTGCCAGCAGCCAAGATGGAAGGAGCTCCGAGCGTGACTACACCTTC.

The CDR3: CSARNPGLAGLYEQYF. The CDR3 DNA reads TGCAGTGCTAGAAATCCGGGACTAGCGGGCCTCTACGAGCAGTACTTC. This chain links TRBV20-1 with TRBJ2-7; 12 nucleotides align to TRBD2. CDR1 is DFQATT and CDR2 is SNEGSKA in the germline V gene (reference sequence). CDR3 length: 16 amino acids. V shed 2 bases and J 3 bases; nucleotides not matched to a gene: 8.

CDR3 coding DNA: TGTGCCAGTAGAGAACTAGCGGACTCCTTAGAGACCCAGTACTTC. Its protein product is CASRELADSLETQYF. The genes are TRBV19 and TRBJ2-5; 8 bases are shared with TRBD2. The CDR3 contains 15 residues. Germline V CDR1 and CDR2: LNHDA, SQIVND (reference sequence). Trimming took 6 bases from V and 4 from J; bases not matched to a gene: 10.

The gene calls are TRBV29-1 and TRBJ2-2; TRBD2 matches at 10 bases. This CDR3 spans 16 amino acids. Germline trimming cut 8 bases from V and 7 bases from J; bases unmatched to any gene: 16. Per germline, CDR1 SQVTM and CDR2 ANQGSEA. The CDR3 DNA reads TGCAGCCCCGATCCCTCTAGCGGGAGATTGATCGGGGAGCTGTTTTTT. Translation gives CSPDPSSGRLIGELFF.

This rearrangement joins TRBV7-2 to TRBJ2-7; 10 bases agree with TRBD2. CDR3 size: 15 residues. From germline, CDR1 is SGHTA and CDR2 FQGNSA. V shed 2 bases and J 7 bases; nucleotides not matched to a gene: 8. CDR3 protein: CASSLSSGSRYEQYV. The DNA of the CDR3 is TGTGCCAGCAGCTTATCTAGCGGGAGCCGTTATGAGCAGTACGTC.

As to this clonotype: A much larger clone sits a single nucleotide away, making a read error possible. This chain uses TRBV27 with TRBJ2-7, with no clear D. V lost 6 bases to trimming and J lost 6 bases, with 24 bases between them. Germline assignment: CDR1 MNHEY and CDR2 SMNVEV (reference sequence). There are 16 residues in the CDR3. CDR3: CASSTNPSRLGGEQYV. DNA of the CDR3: TGTGCCAGCAGCACAAACCCTTCTAGACTGGGCGGCGAGCAGTACGTC.

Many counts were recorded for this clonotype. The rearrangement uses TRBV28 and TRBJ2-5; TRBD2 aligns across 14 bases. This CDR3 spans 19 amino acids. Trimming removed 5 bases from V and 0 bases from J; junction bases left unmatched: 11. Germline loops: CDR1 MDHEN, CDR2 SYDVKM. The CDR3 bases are TGTGCCAGCAGTCCTGGGACTAGCGGGAGCGCATTTGACCAAGAGACCCAGTACTTC. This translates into CASSPGTSGSAFDQETQYF.

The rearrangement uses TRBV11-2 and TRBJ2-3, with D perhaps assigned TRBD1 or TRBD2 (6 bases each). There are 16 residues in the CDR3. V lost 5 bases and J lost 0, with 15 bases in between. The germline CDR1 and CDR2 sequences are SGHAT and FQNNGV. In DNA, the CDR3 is TGTGCCAGCAGCCCTACGGGGGCTTCTAGCACAGATACGCAGTATTTT. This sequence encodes CASSPTGASSTDTQYF.

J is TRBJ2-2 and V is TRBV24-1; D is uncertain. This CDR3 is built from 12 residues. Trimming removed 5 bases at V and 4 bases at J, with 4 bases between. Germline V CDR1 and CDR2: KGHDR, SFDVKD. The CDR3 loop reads CATSGVTGELFF. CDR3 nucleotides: TGTGCCACCAGTGGCGTCACCGGGGAGCTGTTTTTT.